These T cell receptor beta chains were read from a single sample in a study of blood T cell repertoires in COVID-19. The assay was immunoSEQ multiplex PCR, and TCRdb's table has in-frame clones only and misses some. Of tens of thousands of clones detected, approximately 84% appear once; the ten largest clones hold approximately 4.1%. Sequencing input: peripheral blood. Receptors were obtained from a woman in her fifties or sixties with acute or convalescent COVID-19. CDR3s include the opening cysteine and the closing phenylalanine or tryptophan. A D gene is named only where the DNA matches it firmly. A clone size is listed for some rows: how often the clone was seen (once, few, many), or a class if it is expanded.

clone size	J gene	V gene	D gene	CDR3 DNA	CDR3 protein
-	TRBJ2-5	TRBV2	TRBD2	TGTGCCAGCACCCTAAGCGGGGATTTGCAGACCCAGTACTTC	CASTLSGDLQTQYF
-	TRBJ2-2	TRBV30	-	TGTGCCTGGAGATTGACGGGGAACACCGGGGAGCTGTTTTTT	CAWRLTGNTGELFF
-	TRBJ2-7	TRBV4-1	TRBD1	TGCGCCAGCAGCCAAGAGGGACAGGGGGGATACGAGCAGTACTTC	CASSQEGQGGYEQYF
-	TRBJ1-2	TRBV5-4	-	TGTGCCAGCAGTCCCTCCATCGGGGGGAACTATGGCTACACCTTC	CASSPSIGGNYGYTF
few	TRBJ2-1	TRBV5-1	TRBD2	TGCGCCAGCAGCTTGGCCGGACTAGCGGGGGGCTACAATGAGCAGTTCTTC	CASSLAGLAGGYNEQFF
-	TRBJ1-4	TRBV15	-	TGTGCCACCAGCAGAGATCGGAATGAAAAACTGTTTTTT	CATSRDRNEKLFF
-	TRBJ2-2	TRBV5-1	-	TGCGCCAGCAGCTTGAAGTTATGGCAGGGTGCCGGGGAGCTGTTTTTT	CASSLKLWQGAGELFF
-	TRBJ2-1	TRBV7-6	TRBD1	TGTGCCAGCAGCTTAGTACAGGGGCCCAACAATGAGCAGTTCTTC	CASSLVQGPNNEQFF
-	TRBJ1-4	TRBV19	TRBD1	TGTGCCAGTACCGAACAGGGGACTAATGAAAAACTGTTTTTT	CASTEQGTNEKLFF
-	TRBJ1-2	TRBV6-1	-	TGTGCCAGCAGTGAAGAGGGCAGGGCCCTTCCCGGAGGCTACACCTTC	CASSEEGRALPGGYTF
-	TRBJ2-5	TRBV6-1	-	TGTGCCAGCAGGGAAGGAGGGAGTACAAAGACCCAGTACTTC	CASREGGSTKTQYF
-	TRBJ1-6	TRBV15	-	TGTGCCACCAGCAGGCTCCCGGGACTCGGGTCACCCCTCCACTTT	CATSRLPGLGSPLHF
once	TRBJ1-1	TRBV5-4	-	TGTGCCAGCAGCTTAGGGGCCACAGGTGTCAACACTGAAGCTTTCTTT	CASSLGATGVNTEAFF
-	TRBJ1-5	TRBV2	TRBD1	TGTGCCAGCAATGACAGGGGGCTCAATCAGCCCCAGCATTTT	CASNDRGLNQPQHF
-	TRBJ2-1	TRBV5-1	TRBD2	TGCGCCAGCAGCTCACTAGCGGGGAGATACAATGAGCAGTTCTTC	CASSSLAGRYNEQFF
-	TRBJ1-5	TRBV2	-	TGTGCCAGCAGTGAAGCGGAGGGGCTAGGCAATCAGCCCCAGCATTTT	CASSEAEGLGNQPQHF
few	TRBJ1-4	TRBV5-1	TRBD1	TGCGCCAGCAGCCCCGGACAGGGGACTGCAACTAATGAAAAACTGTTTTTT	CASSPGQGTATNEKLFF
-	TRBJ2-1	TRBV19	TRBD2	TGTGCCAGTAGTCCGGAGCGGGGGAGCAATGAGCAGTTCTTC	CASSPERGSNEQFF
few	TRBJ1-2	TRBV2	TRBD1	TGTGCCAGCAGACCCAGGACAGGGGAGAACTATGGCTACACCTTC	CASRPRTGENYGYTF
-	TRBJ1-1	TRBV6-5	-	TGTGCCAGCAGTTACCAAACGCTAGGGAACACTGAAGCTTTCTTT	CASSYQTLGNTEAFF
-	TRBJ1-1	TRBV5-3	-	TGTGCCAGAAGCCTTACACCCCGGGTAGCTTTCTTT	CARSLTPRVAFF
-	TRBJ1-1	TRBV9	TRBD1	TGTGCCAGCAGCGCTATAGCTGGGACAGGGGCCTTTTTCGACACTGAAGCTTTCTTT	CASSAIAGTGAFFDTEAFF
-	TRBJ2-6	TRBV3-1/TRBV3-2	TRBD2	TGTGCCAGCAGCCAAACGGAAGCGGGGGGCCCCGGGGCCAACGTCCTGACTTTC	CASSQTEAGGPGANVLTF
-	TRBJ1-5	TRBV3-1/TRBV3-2	-	TGTGCCAGCAGCCTTTCGGAGGGGCAGGGAGGCAATCAGCCCCAGCATTTT	CASSLSEGQGGNQPQHF
once	TRBJ2-3	TRBV12-3/TRBV12-4	-	TGTGCCAGCAGTTTCCGGGTCACAGATACGCAGTATTTT	CASSFRVTDTQYF
-	TRBJ1-2	TRBV12-3/TRBV12-4	-	TGTGCCAGCAGTTTACGCGGTTACTGCGTGTTC	CASSLRGYCVF
-	TRBJ1-5	TRBV6-5	TRBD1	TGTGCCAGCAGCTTAGGACAGGGGAGCAATCAGCCCCAGCATTTT	CASSLGQGSNQPQHF
-	TRBJ2-1	TRBV5-1	TRBD1	TGCGCCAGCAGCTATACGACAGGGAGCTCCTACAATGAGCAGTTCTTC	CASSYTTGSSYNEQFF
-	TRBJ2-1	TRBV5-1	TRBD2	TGCGCCAGCAGCTTGTCGGGGGGGTCCTACAATGAGCAGTTCTTC	CASSLSGGSYNEQFF
-	TRBJ2-3	TRBV9	-	TGTGCCAGCAGCGTCTATCGGGGAGATACGCAGTATTTT	CASSVYRGDTQYF
-	TRBJ2-7	TRBV11-2	TRBD2	TGTGCCAGCAGCTTAAGCGGGGGGGCCGACCCCTACGAGCAGTACTTC	CASSLSGGADPYEQYF
-	TRBJ1-2	TRBV7-3	TRBD1	TGTGCCAGCAGCTTAGGGACAGGGGCCCAGGAGGGCTACACCTTC	CASSLGTGAQEGYTF
-	TRBJ2-2	TRBV12-3/TRBV12-4	-	TGTGCCAGCAGTTTACGGACCGGGGAGCTGTTTTTT	CASSLRTGELFF
-	TRBJ1-6	TRBV9	-	TGTGCCAGCAGCGTTAAGGGGGTAGGATCACCCCTCCACTTT	CASSVKGVGSPLHF